Listed here are 24 T cell receptor beta chains from one sample, sequenced in a study of vaccination and CD4 T cells after COVID-19. Antigens of these TCRs are unknown. Once obtained from cultured CD4+ T cells, the DNA was sequenced using the Oncomine TCR Beta short-read assay. Via MiXCR, TCRdb re-called the PCR reads, giving one row per CDR3 protein. The table has more than 10,000 distinct CDR3 sequences, 73% seen once; the top ten hold about 8%. Treatment reported: roughly ten-day PBMC culture with coronavirus spike peptide pools or control peptides (ViraFEST assay). Sample: CD4+ T cells from blood, cultured in vitro. These receptors were collected from a human donor who had recovered from COVID-19.

This clonotype has only one observation. The V and J genes are TRBV7-2 and TRBJ2-1, with 13 nucleotides matching TRBD2. V was pared by 5 bases and J by 10 bases, with 11 bases of the junction left unmatched. The CDR3 loop spans 16 amino acids. The germline CDR1 and CDR2 sequences are SGHTA and FQGNSA. CDR3 bases: TGTGCCAGCAGCCGACAAGGACTAGCGGGAGCAGGGGAGCAGTTCTTC. It yields the protein CASSRQGLAGAGEQFF.

This rearrangement joins TRBV7-9 to TRBJ1-1; 8 bases map to TRBD1. CDR1 and CDR2 (germline): SEHNR, FQNEAQ (reference sequence). The CDR3 spans 19 residues. After removal of 3 bases from V and 0 bases from J, the junction contained 15 bases not matched to a gene. This chain's CDR3 is CASSFYHRQGLLMNTEAFF. The CDR3 coding sequence is TGTGCCAGCAGCTTTTATCACCGACAGGGGCTTTTAATGAACACTGAAGCTTTCTTT.

This sequence joins TRBV20-1 and TRBJ1-3; 7 nucleotides line up with TRBD1. The ends lost 2 bases at V and 4 bases at J; junction bases unmatched: 5. Germline loops: CDR1 DFQATT, CDR2 SNEGSKA (reference sequence). The CDR3 length is 14 residues. DNA of the CDR3: TGCAGTGCTAGACGAGGGGGCTCGGGAAACACCATATATTTT. Residues: CSARRGGSGNTIYF.

This chain joins TRBV7-6 and TRBJ1-6; D unresolved. The germline V gene has CDR1 SGHVS and CDR2 FNYEAQ. V was pared by 2 bases and J by 16 bases, with 15 bases between. The CDR3 length is 13 residues. DNA for the CDR3: TGTGCCAGCAGCTTAACCCGGGATCGGTCTCTCCACTTT. This gives the protein CASSLTRDRSLHF.

Notes on this clonotype: A read error may account for a junction end that differs from germline. The chain employs TRBV30 and TRBJ1-2; no definite D call. The CDR3 is 12 amino acids. Germline V lookup: CDR1 GTSNPN, CDR2 SVGIG (reference sequence). In DNA, the CDR3 is TGTGCCTGGAGTGTACGGCTGGTCCCGGGCGCCTTC. This gives the protein CAWSVRLVPGAF. Combining the CDR3 with reference TRBV30 and TRBJ1-2 gives the whole variable domain SQTIHQWPATLVQPVGSPLSLECTVEGTSNPNLYWYRQAAGRGLQLLFYSVGIGQISSEVPQNLSASRPQDRQFILSSKKLLLSDSGFYLCAWSVRLVPGAFGSGTRLTVV.

The chain is built from TRBV5-8 and TRBJ1-5; D call uncertain. From germline, CDR1 is SGHTS and CDR2 YDEGEE. With 0 bases removed from V and 4 bases from J, the gap between germline ends came to 8 bases. This CDR3 contains 14 residues. This CDR3 is CASSLVARNQPQHF. CDR3 bases: TGTGCCAGCAGCTTGGTTGCAAGGAATCAGCCCCAGCATTTT.

This sequence joins TRBV7-6 and TRBJ1-1; TRBD1 matches at 10 bases. CDR1 and CDR2 from the germline V gene are SGHVS and FNYEAQ. The junction had 5 bases not matched to a gene; V was cut back by 1 base and J by 0 bases. The CDR3 is 17 amino acids. The DNA for the CDR3 is TGTGCCAGCAGCTTAGGGACAGGGGGATACATGAACACTGAAGCTTTCTTT. It codes for CASSLGTGGYMNTEAFF.

This clonotype was seen a single time. The chain has TRBV20-1 and TRBJ2-2; TRBD1 matches 8 bases. Losses at the gene ends were 1 base for V and 6 bases for J; bases not matched to a gene: 13. CDR1 DFQATT and CDR2 SNEGSKA come from the germline V gene (reference sequence). This CDR3 comprises 17 residues. DNA for the CDR3: TGCAGTGCTAGAGCCCTCCGCGGACAGGGCGGGTCCGGGGAGCTGTTTTTT. It yields the protein CSARALRGQGGSGELFF.

V gene TRBV7-9 combines with J gene TRBJ1-1; D remains unclear. Germline values: CDR1 SEHNR, CDR2 FQNEAQ (reference sequence). The CDR3 has 14 residues. V shed 5 bases and J shed 0 bases, with 10 bases lying between them. CDR3 protein: CASSRREVNTEAFF. CDR3 in DNA: TGTGCCAGCAGCCGACGGGAAGTGAACACTGAAGCTTTCTTT.

V gene TRBV4-3 combines with J gene TRBJ1-2; D possibly corresponds to TRBD1 (6 bases). Per germline, CDR1 LGHNA and CDR2 YSLEER. The CDR3 covers 16 residues. Trimming cost V 3 bases and J 4 bases, with 18 bases left between them. In DNA form, the CDR3 reads TGCGCCAGCAGCCACTTCGGGGGGCGGGCCCCCTATGGCTACACCTTC. Its protein is CASSHFGGRAPYGYTF.

This chain connects TRBV19 to TRBJ1-2; 7 bases match TRBD1. Germline-derived CDR1 and CDR2 are LNHDA and SQIVND (reference sequence). The V segment lost 10 bases and the J segment 2 bases; nucleotides outside the gene matches: 16. The CDR3 spans 16 residues. CDR3 residues: CATKPVDRAPNYGYTF. The DNA of the CDR3 is TGTGCCACCAAGCCCGTCGACAGGGCTCCCAACTATGGCTACACCTTC. The full variable domain, its missing parts supplied by reference TRBV19 and TRBJ1-2, is DGGITQSPKYLFRKEGQNVTLSCEQNLNHDAMYWYRQDPGQGLRLIYYSQIVNDFQKGDIAEGYSVSREKKESFPLTVTSAQKNPTAFYLCATKPVDRAPNYGYTFGSGTRLTVV.

In its sample, this clonotype was seen a few times. The chain joins TRBV5-1 to TRBJ2-1; maybe TRBD2 (6 bases). CDR1 is SGHRS, CDR2 YFSETQ, per germline. Trimming took off 1 base at V and 5 bases at J, with 13 bases between the two ends. The CDR3 contains 15 residues. This CDR3 is CASSLWGERDNEQFF. CDR3 DNA: TGCGCCAGCAGCTTGTGGGGGGAGCGGGACAATGAGCAGTTCTTC.

This rearrangement joins TRBV7-3 to TRBJ1-2, with TRBD1 as a possible D gene (5 bases). Germline lookup yields CDR1 SGHTA and CDR2 FQGTGA. The V gene lost 5 bases and the J gene lost 4 bases, with 14 bases spanning the gap. CDR3 size: 14 residues. Written as DNA, the CDR3 is TGTGCCAGCAGCCCCGGACAAACCCCCTATGGCTACACCTTC. This encodes CASSPGQTPYGYTF.

In its sample, this clonotype is medium-sized. The rearrangement uses TRBV7-2 and TRBJ2-6, with D perhaps matching TRBD2 (5 bases). This CDR3 comprises 16 residues. Germline CDR1 SGHTA, CDR2 FQGNSA. V lost 5 bases and J lost 0, with 11 bases in between. This CDR3 reads CASSPGINSGANVLTF. The DNA of the CDR3 is TGTGCCAGCAGCCCCGGGATAAACTCTGGGGCCAACGTCCTGACTTTC.

The V call is TRBV7-2, the J call TRBJ1-6; D is uncertain. The CDR3 spans 12 residues. Trimming removed 5 bases at V and 6 bases at J, with 5 bases between. Germline-derived CDR1 and CDR2 are SGHTA and FQGNSA. In DNA form, the CDR3 reads TGTGCCAGCAGCCTCCCTAATTCACCCCTCCACTTT. Its translation is CASSLPNSPLHF.

The V call is TRBV15, the J call TRBJ1-5; 7 nucleotides align to TRBD1. Trimming cost V 10 bases and J 3 bases; bases outside gene matches: 12. Germline V gene data show CDR1 as LNHNV and CDR2 as YYDKDF (reference sequence). The CDR3 length is 15 residues. CDR3 DNA sequence: TGTGCCATAGCTCCGGGACAGCCCAACAATCAGCCCCAGCATTTT. Its protein product is CAIAPGQPNNQPQHF. Supplemented by reference TRBV15 and TRBJ1-5, the full variable domain reads DAMVIQNPRYQVTQFGKPVTLSCSQTLNHNVMYWYQQKSSQAPKLLFHYYDKDFNNEADTPDNFQSRRPNTSFCFLDIRSPGLGDTAMYLCAIAPGQPNNQPQHFGDGTRLSIL.

This clonotype has just a few counts. J is TRBJ1-2 and V is TRBV7-8, with 8 positions matching TRBD1. The CDR3 is 15 residues long. The V gene end was trimmed by 1 base and the J gene end by 5 bases; junction bases not matched to a gene: 6. CDR1 and CDR2 from the germline V gene are SGHVS and FQNEAQ. CDR3 sequence (DNA): TGTGCCAGCAGCTTAGGGCAGGGGGCAGGGTATGGCTACACCTTC. Encoded protein: CASSLGQGAGYGYTF.

The V call is TRBV20-1, the J call TRBJ1-2; TRBD1 agrees at 7 bases. Germline lookup yields CDR1 DFQATT and CDR2 SNEGSKA (reference sequence). The J segment lost 4 bases and the V segment lost 2 bases, leaving 10 bases of the junction unmatched. CDR3 length equals 15 residues. The CDR3 protein is CSARLAGQRGYGYTF. As DNA, the CDR3 is TGCAGTGCTAGACTCGCGGGACAGAGAGGCTATGGCTACACCTTC.

The CDR3 nucleotides read TGTGCCAGCAGCCCTACGACCCCGGACGGCAGGGCTGGCTACACCTTC. Translating it yields CASSPTTPDGRAGYTF. The rearrangement joins TRBV6-2 or TRBV6-3 to TRBJ1-2, with a tentative D call TRBD1 (5 bases). The CDR3 spans 16 residues. V lost 6 bases and J 7 bases, leaving 24 bases between the germline ends. Germline V CDR1 and CDR2: MNHEY, SVGEGT.

This clonotype was observed once. The V gene is TRBV6-2 or TRBV6-3, the J gene TRBJ1-1; a possible D gene is TRBD1 (5 bases). This CDR3 has 14 residues. Trimming took 8 bases from V and 1 from J, leaving 14 bases between them. Germline CDR1 reads MNHEY; CDR2 reads SVGEGT. CDR3 residues: CASGKPGGNTEAFF. In DNA, the CDR3 is TGTGCCAGCGGGAAGCCCGGGGGGAACACTGAAGCTTTCTTT.

The rearrangement links TRBV7-3 to TRBJ2-7; TRBD2 might be the D (5 bases). CDR1 SGHTA and CDR2 FQGTGA come from the germline V gene. The CDR3 has 13 amino acids. Trimming left V 5 bases short and J 5 bases short, with 13 bases between. This chain's CDR3 is CASSEGSRDEQYF. Here the CDR3 DNA reads TGTGCCAGCAGCGAAGGGAGTAGGGACGAGCAGTACTTC.

J is TRBJ1-1 and V is TRBV27; D is perhaps TRBD1 (5 bases). The V end lost 5 bases, the J end lost 4 bases, and 14 bases lay between the germline ends. This CDR3 comprises 14 residues. Germline V CDR1 and CDR2: MNHEY, SMNVEV (reference sequence). Here the CDR3 reads CASSRRRDGTEAFF. The CDR3 nucleotides are TGTGCCAGCAGTCGACGCAGGGACGGCACTGAAGCTTTCTTT.

There are a few counts of this clonotype. J is TRBJ1-1 and V is TRBV20-1; D not resolved. The CDR3 has 13 amino acids. V was trimmed by 1 base and J by 7 bases, leaving 13 bases between them. The germline V gene has CDR1 DFQATT and CDR2 SNEGSKA (reference sequence). CDR3 nucleotide sequence: TGCAGTGCTAGAGTTGGAGGGCGGAGTGAAGCTTTCTTT. It translates to CSARVGGRSEAFF.

This clonotype was observed a few times. The genes are TRBV20-1 and TRBJ2-6, with 10 positions matching TRBD1. The germline gives CDR1 DFQATT, CDR2 SNEGSKA (reference sequence). CDR3 length: 20 residues. The V segment lost 5 bases and the J segment 0 bases; nucleotides outside the gene matches: 16. The CDR3 spells CSASVYRTGGGISGANVLTF. The CDR3 DNA is TGCAGTGCTTCCGTATATCGGACAGGGGGTGGGATCTCTGGGGCCAACGTCCTGACTTTC.